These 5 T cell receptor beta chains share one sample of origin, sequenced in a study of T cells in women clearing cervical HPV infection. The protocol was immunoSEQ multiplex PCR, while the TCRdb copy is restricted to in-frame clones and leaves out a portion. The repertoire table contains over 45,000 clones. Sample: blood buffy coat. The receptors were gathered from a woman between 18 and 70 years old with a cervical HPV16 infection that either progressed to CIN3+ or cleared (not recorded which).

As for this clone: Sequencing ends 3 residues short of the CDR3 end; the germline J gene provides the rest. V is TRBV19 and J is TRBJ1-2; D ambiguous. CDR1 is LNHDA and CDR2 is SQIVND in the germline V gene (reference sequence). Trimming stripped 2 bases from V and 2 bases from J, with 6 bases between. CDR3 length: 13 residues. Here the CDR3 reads CASSIKGNYGYTF. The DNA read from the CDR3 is TGTGCCAGTAGTATAAAAGGGAACTATGGC.

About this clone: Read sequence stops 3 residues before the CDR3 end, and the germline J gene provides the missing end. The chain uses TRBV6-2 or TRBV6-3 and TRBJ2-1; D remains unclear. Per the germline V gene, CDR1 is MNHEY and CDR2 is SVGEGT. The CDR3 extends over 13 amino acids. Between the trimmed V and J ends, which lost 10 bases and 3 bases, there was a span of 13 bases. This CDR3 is CATRGDYYNEQFF. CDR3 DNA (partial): TGTGCCACTAGAGGAGATTACTACAATGAG.

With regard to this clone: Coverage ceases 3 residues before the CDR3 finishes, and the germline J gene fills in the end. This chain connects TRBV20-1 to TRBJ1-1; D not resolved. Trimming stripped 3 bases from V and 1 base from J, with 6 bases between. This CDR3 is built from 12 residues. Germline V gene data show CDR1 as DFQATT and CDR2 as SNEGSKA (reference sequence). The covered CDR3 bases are TGCAGTGCTAGTAGCCCGAACACTGAA. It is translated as CSASSPNTE. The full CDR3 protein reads CSASSPNTEAFF.

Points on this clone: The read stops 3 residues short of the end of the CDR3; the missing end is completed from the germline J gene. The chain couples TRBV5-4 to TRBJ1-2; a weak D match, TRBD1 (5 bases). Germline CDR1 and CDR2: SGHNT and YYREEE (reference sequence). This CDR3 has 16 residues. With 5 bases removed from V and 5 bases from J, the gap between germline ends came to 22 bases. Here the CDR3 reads CASRLWGGGMRYGYTF. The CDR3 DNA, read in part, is TGTGCCAGCAGGTTGTGGGGCGGGGGGATGAGGTATGGC.

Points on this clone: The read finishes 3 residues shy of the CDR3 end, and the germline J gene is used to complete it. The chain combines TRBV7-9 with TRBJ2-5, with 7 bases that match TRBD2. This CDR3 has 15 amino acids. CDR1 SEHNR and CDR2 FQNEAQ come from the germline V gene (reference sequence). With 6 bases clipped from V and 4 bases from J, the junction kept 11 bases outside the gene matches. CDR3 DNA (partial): TGTGCCAGCAGGCAAACTAGCGTGGGGGGAGAGACC. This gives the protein CASRQTSVGGET. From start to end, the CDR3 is CASRQTSVGGETQYF.